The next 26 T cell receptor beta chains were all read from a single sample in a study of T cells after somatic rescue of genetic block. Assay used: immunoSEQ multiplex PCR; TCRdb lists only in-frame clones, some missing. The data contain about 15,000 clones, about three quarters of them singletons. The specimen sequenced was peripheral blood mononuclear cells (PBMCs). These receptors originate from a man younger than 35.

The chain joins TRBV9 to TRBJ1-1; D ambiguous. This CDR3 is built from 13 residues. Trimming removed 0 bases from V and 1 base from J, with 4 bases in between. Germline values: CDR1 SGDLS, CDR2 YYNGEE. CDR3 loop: CASSVETNTEAFF. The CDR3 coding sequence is TGTGCCAGCAGCGTAGAGACGAACACTGAAGCTTTCTTT.

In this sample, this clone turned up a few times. In nucleotides, the CDR3 is TGTGCCAGCAGCGTAGGGCCTTCACAGGGAAACACCATATATTTT. Its translation: CASSVGPSQGNTIYF. The rearrangement uses TRBV9 and TRBJ1-3; no firm D call. CDR1 is SGDLS, CDR2 YYNGEE, per germline. The CDR3 is 15 amino acids. Trimming pared 0 bases from V and 4 bases from J, leaving 11 bases between.

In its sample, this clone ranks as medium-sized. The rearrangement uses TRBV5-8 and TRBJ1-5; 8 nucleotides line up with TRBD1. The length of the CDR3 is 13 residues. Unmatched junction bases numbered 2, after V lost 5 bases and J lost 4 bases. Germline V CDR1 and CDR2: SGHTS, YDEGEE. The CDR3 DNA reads TGTGCCAGCAGTTGGACAGGGAATCAGCCCCAGCATTTT. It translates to CASSWTGNQPQHF.

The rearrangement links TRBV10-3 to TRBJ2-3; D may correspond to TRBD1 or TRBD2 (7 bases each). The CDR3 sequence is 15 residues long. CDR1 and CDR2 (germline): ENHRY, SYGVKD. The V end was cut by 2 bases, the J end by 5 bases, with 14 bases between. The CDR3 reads CAISEQGGAGDTQYF. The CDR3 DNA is TGTGCCATCAGTGAGCAGGGGGGGGCGGGAGATACGCAGTATTTT.

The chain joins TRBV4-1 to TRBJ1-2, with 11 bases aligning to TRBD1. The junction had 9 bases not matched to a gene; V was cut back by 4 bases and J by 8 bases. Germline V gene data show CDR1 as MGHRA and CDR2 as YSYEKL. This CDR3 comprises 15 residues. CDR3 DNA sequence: TGCGCCAGCAGCCCACTCGGACAGGGGGCGGTAGGCTACACCTTC. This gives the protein CASSPLGQGAVGYTF.

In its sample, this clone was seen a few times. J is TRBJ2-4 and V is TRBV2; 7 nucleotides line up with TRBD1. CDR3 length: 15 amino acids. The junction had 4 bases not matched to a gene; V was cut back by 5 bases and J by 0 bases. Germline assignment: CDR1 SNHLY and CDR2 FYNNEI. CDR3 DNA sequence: TGTGCCAGCAGTTATTGGACAGGAGCCAAAAACATTCAGTACTTC. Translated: CASSYWTGAKNIQYF.

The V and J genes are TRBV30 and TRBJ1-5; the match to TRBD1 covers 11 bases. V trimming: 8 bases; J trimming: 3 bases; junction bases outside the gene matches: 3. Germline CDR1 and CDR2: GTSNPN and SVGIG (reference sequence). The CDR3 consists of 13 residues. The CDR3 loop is CAMDRGHNQPQHF. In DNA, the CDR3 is TGTGCCATGGACAGGGGGCACAATCAGCCCCAGCATTTT.

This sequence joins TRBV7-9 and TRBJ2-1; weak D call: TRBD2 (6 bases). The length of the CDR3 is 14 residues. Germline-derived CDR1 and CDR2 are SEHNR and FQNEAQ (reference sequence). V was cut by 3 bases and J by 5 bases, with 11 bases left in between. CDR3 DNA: TGTGCCAGCAGCTTGTCTGGAGGGAACAATGAGCAGTTCTTC. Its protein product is CASSLSGGNNEQFF.

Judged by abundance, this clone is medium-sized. CDR3 sequence reads: CASLFGGLSNEQFF. CDR3 sequence (DNA): TGTGCCAGCCTCTTCGGGGGTCTTAGTAATGAGCAGTTCTTC. The V and J genes are TRBV7-9 and TRBJ2-1; a possible D gene is TRBD2 (6 bases). With 8 bases removed from V and 7 bases from J, the gap between germline ends came to 18 bases. This CDR3 spans 14 amino acids. Germline loops: CDR1 SEHNR, CDR2 FQNEAQ (reference sequence).

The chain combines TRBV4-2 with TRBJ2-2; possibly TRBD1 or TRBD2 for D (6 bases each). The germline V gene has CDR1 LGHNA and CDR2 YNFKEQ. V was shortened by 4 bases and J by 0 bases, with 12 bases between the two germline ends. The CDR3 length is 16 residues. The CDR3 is CASSPPGGPNTGELFF. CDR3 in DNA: TGTGCCAGCAGCCCCCCCGGGGGCCCGAACACCGGGGAGCTGTTTTTT.

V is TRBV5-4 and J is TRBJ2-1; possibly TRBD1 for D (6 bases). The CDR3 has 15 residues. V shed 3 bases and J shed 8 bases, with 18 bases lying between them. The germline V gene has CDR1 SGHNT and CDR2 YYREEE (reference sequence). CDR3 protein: CASSSPGQGKDEQFF. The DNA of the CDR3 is TGTGCCAGCAGCTCCCCCGGGCAGGGGAAAGATGAGCAGTTCTTC. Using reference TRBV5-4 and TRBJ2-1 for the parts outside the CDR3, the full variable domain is ETGVTQSPTHLIKTRGQQVTLRCSSQSGHNTVSWYQQALGQGPQFIFQYYREEENGRGNFPPRFSGLQFPNYSSELNVNALELDDSALYLCASSSPGQGKDEQFFGPGTRLTVL.

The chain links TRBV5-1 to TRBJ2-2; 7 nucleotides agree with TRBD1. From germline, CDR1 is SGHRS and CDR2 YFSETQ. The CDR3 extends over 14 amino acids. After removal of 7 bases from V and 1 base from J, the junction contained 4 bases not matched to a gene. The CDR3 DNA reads TGCGCCAGCGCTGGACAGGTGAACACCGGGGAGCTGTTTTTT. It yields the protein CASAGQVNTGELFF.

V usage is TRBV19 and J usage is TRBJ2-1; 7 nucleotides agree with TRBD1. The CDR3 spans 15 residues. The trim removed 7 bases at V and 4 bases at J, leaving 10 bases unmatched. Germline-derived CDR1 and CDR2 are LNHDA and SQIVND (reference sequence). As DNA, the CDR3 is TGTGCCAGTAAAGGGGGCTACCTATCATACAATGAGCAGTTCTTC. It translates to CASKGGYLSYNEQFF.

The DNA of the CDR3 is TGTGCCACCCAACCCCCAAGCGGGAGGGGCAATGAGCAGTTCTTC. It is translated as CATQPPSGRGNEQFF. This chain uses TRBV27 with TRBJ2-1, with 10 bases matching TRBD2. From germline, CDR1 is MNHEY and CDR2 SMNVEV (reference sequence). The ends lost 10 bases at V and 6 bases at J; junction bases unmatched: 12. There are 15 residues in the CDR3.

The CDR3 region has the DNA TGTGCCAGCAGCGCCCTTACAGGGGGCGCCTACATGAACACTGAAGCTTTCTTT. It is translated as CASSALTGGAYMNTEAFF. The V gene is TRBV9, the J gene TRBJ1-1; 9 bases match TRBD1. V gave up 3 bases and J gave up 0 bases; unmatched junction bases: 12. The CDR3 consists of 18 residues. Per the germline V gene, CDR1 is SGDLS and CDR2 is YYNGEE.

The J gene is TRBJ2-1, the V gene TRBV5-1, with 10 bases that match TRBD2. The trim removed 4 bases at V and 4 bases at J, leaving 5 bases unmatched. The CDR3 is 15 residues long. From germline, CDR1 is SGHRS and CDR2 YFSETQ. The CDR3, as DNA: TGCGCCAGCAGCCTTAGCGGGAGGTTTTACAATGAGCAGTTCTTC. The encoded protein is CASSLSGRFYNEQFF.

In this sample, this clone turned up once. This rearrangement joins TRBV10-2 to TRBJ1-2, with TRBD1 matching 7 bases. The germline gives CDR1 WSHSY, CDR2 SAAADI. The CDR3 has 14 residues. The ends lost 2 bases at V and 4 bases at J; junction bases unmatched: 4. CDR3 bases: TGCGCCAGCAGTGAGGTGGGACAGCTCTATGGCTACACCTTC. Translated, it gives CASSEVGQLYGYTF.

CDR3 region: CASGLDIQETQYF. The CDR3 nucleotides read TGTGCTAGTGGTTTGGACATCCAAGAGACCCAGTACTTC. The gene calls are TRBV12-5 and TRBJ2-5; D not resolved. V lost 1 base, J lost 1 base, and 4 bases lay in between. Germline values: CDR1 LGHNT, CDR2 FRNRAP. This CDR3 is built from 13 residues.

This chain's CDR3 is CASSVGTFQETQYF. CDR3 DNA: TGCGCCAGCAGCGTAGGGACATTTCAAGAGACCCAGTACTTC. The chain has TRBV5-1 and TRBJ2-5, with D tentatively TRBD1 (6 bases). Germline CDR1 reads SGHRS; CDR2 reads YFSETQ. CDR3 length: 14 residues. Trimming cost V 4 bases and J 2 bases, with 12 bases left between them.

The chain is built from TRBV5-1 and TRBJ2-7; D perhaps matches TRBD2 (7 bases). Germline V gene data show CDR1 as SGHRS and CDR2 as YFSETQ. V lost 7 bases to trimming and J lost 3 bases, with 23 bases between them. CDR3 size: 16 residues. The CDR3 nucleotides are TGCGCCAGCGCCAAAGGGGGGGGGACGATTTACTACGAGCAGTACTTC. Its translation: CASAKGGGTIYYEQYF.

The CDR3, as DNA: TGTGCCAGCAGTTTAGCAAAACGCTCCTACGAGCAGTACTTC. As protein: CASSLAKRSYEQYF. The V and J genes are TRBV2 and TRBJ2-7; D is ambiguous. The germline CDR1 and CDR2 sequences are SNHLY and FYNNEI. This CDR3 is built from 14 residues. Trimming took off 5 bases at V and 0 bases at J, with 11 bases between the two ends.

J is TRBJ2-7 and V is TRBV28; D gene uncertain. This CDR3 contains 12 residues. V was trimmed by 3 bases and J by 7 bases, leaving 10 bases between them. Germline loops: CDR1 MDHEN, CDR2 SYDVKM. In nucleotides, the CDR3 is TGTGCCAGCAGTTTGGAAACGACGGAGCAGTACTTC. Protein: CASSLETTEQYF.

The CDR3 bases are TGCGCCAGCAGCAAGAAAGTTAGTCTCGATGAGCAGTTCTTC. This sequence encodes CASSKKVSLDEQFF. This rearrangement joins TRBV4-1 to TRBJ2-1; no clear D gene. Germline-derived CDR1 and CDR2 are MGHRA and YSYEKL. The CDR3 runs to 14 residues. Between the trimmed V and J ends, which lost 5 bases and 8 bases, there was a span of 16 bases.

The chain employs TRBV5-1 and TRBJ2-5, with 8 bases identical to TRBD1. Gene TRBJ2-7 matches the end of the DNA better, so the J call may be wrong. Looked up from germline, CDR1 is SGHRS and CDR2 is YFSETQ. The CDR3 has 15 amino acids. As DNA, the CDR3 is TGCGCCAGCAGCTTGGCCGGACAGGGAAACTACGAGCAGTACTTC. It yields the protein CASSLAGQGNYEQYF.

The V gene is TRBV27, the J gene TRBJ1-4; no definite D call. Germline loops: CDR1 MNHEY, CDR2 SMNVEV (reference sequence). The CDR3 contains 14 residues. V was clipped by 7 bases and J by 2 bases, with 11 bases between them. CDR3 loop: CASKRHSTNEKLFF. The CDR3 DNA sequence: TGTGCCAGCAAGAGACACAGCACTAATGAAAAACTGTTTTTT.

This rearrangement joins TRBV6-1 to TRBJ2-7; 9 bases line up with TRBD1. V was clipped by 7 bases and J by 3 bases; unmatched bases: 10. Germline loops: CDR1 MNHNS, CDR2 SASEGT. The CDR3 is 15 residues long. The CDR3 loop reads CASISSGTGNYEQYF. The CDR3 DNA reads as TGTGCCAGCATCTCATCAGGGACAGGGAACTACGAGCAGTACTTC.